This T cell receptor beta chain was recovered during a study of blood T cell repertoires in COVID-19. Germline CDR1 MNHNY, CDR2 SVGAGI (reference sequence). The junction had 11 bases not matched to a gene; V was cut back by 7 bases and J by 7 bases. The CDR3 is made up of 16 amino acids. The repertoire was sequenced with immunoSEQ multiplex PCR; TCRdb's copy has only in-frame clones and lacks some. The sample has about 89,000 clones, 70% to 90% seen once. Material for sequencing was peripheral blood. This clonotype originated in a man aged 60-69 years with acute or convalescent COVID-19. The chain uses TRBV6-6 and TRBJ1-6, with 9 bases that match TRBD1. The CDR3, as DNA: TGTGCCAGCACCCACGGACAGGGGACGTTGAATTCACCCCTCCACTTT. This translates into CASTHGQGTLNSPLHF.